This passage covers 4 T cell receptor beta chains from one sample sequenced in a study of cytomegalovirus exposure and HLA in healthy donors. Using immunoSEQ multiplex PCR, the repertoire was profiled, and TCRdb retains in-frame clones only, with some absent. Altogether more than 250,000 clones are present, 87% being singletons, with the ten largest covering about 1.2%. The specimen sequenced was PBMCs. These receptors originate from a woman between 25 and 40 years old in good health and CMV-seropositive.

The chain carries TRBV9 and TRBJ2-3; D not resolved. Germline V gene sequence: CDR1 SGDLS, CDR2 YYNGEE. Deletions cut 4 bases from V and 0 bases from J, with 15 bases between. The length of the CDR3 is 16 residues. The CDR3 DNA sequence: TGTGCCAGCAGCCCAAGCGCCCGTGCTAGCACAGATACGCAGTATTTT. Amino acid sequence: CASSPSARASTDTQYF.

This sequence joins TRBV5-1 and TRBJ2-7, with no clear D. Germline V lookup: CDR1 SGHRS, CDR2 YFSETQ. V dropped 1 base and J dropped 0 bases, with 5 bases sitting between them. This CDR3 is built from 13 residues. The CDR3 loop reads CASSLPSSYEQYF. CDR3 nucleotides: TGCGCCAGCAGCTTGCCCAGCTCCTACGAGCAGTACTTC.

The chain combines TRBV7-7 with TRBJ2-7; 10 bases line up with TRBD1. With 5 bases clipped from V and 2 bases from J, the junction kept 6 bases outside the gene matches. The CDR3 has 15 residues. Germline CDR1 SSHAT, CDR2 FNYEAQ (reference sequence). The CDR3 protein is CASSPWTGGPYEQYF. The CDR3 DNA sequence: TGTGCCAGCAGCCCCTGGACAGGGGGTCCCTACGAGCAGTACTTC.

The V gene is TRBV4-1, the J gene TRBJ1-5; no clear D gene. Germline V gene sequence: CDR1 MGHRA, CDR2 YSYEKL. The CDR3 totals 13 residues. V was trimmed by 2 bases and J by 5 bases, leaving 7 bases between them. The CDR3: CASSQPEDQPQHF. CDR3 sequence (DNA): TGCGCCAGCAGCCAACCAGAGGATCAGCCCCAGCATTTT.